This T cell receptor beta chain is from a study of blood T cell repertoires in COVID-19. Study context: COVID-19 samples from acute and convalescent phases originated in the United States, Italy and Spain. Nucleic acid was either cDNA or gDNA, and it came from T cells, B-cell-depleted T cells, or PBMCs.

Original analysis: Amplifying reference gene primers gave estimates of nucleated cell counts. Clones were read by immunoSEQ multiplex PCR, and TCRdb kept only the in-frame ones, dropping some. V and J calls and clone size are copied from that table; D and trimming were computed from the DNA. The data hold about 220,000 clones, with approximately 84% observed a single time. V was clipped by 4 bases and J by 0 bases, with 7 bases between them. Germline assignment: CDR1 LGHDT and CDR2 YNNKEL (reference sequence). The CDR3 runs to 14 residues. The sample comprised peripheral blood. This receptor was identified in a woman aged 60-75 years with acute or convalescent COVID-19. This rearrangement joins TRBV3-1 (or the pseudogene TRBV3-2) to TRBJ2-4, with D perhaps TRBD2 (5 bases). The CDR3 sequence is CASSPDLAKNIQYF. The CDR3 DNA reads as TGTGCCAGCAGCCCGGACTTAGCCAAAAACATTCAGTACTTC.